Shown below are 2 T cell receptor beta chains from a single sample sequenced in a study of cytomegalovirus exposure and HLA in healthy donors. With 60 Vbeta and 13 Jbeta primers, the PCR was carried out. Produced via immunoSEQ multiplex PCR; TCRdb's table is partial and in-frame only. The sample includes 200,000 to 250,000 clones, under 90% seen only once; the top ten take about 1.2%. The sample was PBMCs. Receptors were obtained from a human donor in good health.

The rearrangement links TRBV11-2 to TRBJ2-3; weak D call: TRBD1 (5 bases). The CDR3 sequence is 15 residues long. Germline-derived CDR1 and CDR2 are SGHAT and FQNNGV. V lost 5 bases to trimming and J lost 2 bases, with 14 bases between them. This CDR3 reads CASSTPGSPTDTQYF. The CDR3 DNA reads as TGTGCCAGCAGCACCCCAGGGTCTCCCACAGATACGCAGTATTTT.

The rearrangement joins TRBV7-3 to TRBJ2-5; 7 nucleotides line up with TRBD1. Germline CDR1 and CDR2: SGHTA and FQGTGA. The CDR3 is made up of 13 amino acids. Germline trimming cut 5 bases from V and 3 bases from J; bases unmatched to any gene: 3. The CDR3 DNA is TGTGCCAGCAGCCCGACAGGGAAAGAGACCCAGTACTTC. This codes for CASSPTGKETQYF.